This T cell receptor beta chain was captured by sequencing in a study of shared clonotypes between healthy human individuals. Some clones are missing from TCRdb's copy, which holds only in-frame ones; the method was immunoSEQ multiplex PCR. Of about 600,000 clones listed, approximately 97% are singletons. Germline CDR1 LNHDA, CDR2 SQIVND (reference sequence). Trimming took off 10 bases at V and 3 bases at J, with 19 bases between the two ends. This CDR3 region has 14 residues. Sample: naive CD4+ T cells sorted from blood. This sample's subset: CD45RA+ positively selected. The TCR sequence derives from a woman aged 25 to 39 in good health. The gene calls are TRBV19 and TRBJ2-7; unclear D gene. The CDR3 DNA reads TGTGCCACAACTAAGGGTCGAGGCTACTACGAGCAGTACTTC. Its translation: CATTKGRGYYEQYF.